This is a list of T cell receptor beta chains from one sample in a study of shared clonotypes between healthy human individuals. The repertoire was sequenced with immunoSEQ multiplex PCR; TCRdb's copy has only in-frame clones and lacks some. This sample has around 700,000 clones, with roughly 78% found just once. Sequenced material: memory CD4+ T cells sorted from blood. These receptors were taken from a woman aged 25-40 years in good health. Both conserved end residues are part of each CDR3. D genes are given only for firm matches. Not all rows give a size; the values are once, few, many and, for expanded clones, a class.

NA | TRBJ2-7 | NA | TRBV13 | TGTGCCAGCAGGCGAACGGGCGGCACCTACGAGCAGTACTTC | CASRRTGGTYEQYF
NA | TRBJ2-7 | NA | TRBV25-1 | TGTGCCAGCAGTGATCCGAAGACAGGACATATTTTCAACGAGCAGTACTTC | CASSDPKTGHIFNEQYF
NA | TRBJ2-5 | NA | TRBV6-1 | TGTGCCAGCAGTGAGATGGGGTGGCACGCCCAAGAGACCCAGTACTTC | CASSEMGWHAQETQYF
NA | TRBJ2-1 | NA | TRBV4-2 | TGTGCCAGCAGACTCACTCCGCCGCTAGCGCACAATGAGCAGTTCTTC | CASRLTPPLAHNEQFF
TRBD1 | TRBJ2-3 | NA | TRBV4-1 | TGCGCCAGTGCAATCGGGGGACAGGGGGTAGGAGATACGCAGTATTTT | CASAIGGQGVGDTQYF
TRBD1 | TRBJ1-3 | NA | TRBV2 | TGTGCCAGCAGGGTACAGGGGAGCTCTGGAAACACCATATATTTT | CASRVQGSSGNTIYF
NA | TRBJ2-6 | NA | TRBV12-1 | TGTGCCAGCAGCAAAGGATTAGGACAAAGTCGGGCCAACGTCCTGACTTTC | CASSKGLGQSRANVLTF
NA | TRBJ2-1 | many | TRBV6-4 | TGTGCCAGCAGTGAATTACCTTCGGCCCCTCAGGTCTTC | CASSELPSAPQVF
TRBD2 | TRBJ2-1 | many | TRBV28 | TGTGCCAGCAGTTTAGAACTAGCGGGCCTCAATGAGCAGTTCTTC | CASSLELAGLNEQFF
TRBD2 | TRBJ2-3 | once | TRBV2 | TGTGCCAGCAGTCCTAGCGGGAGTCGGACAGATACGCAGTATTTT | CASSPSGSRTDTQYF
NA | TRBJ1-4 | NA | TRBV5-4 | TGTGCCAGCAGCTTGCGGACAGATGCAACTAATGAAAAACTGTTTTTT | CASSLRTDATNEKLFF
TRBD2 | TRBJ2-7 | once | TRBV4-2 | TGTGCCAGCAGCCAAGAGGGATCCGCGGGACTATCCTACGAGCAGTACTTC | CASSQEGSAGLSYEQYF
NA | TRBJ2-7 | few | TRBV18 | TGTGCCAGCTCCAGCCCCCACGAGCAGTACTTC | CASSSPHEQYF
NA | TRBJ1-2 | NA | TRBV28 | TGTGCCAGCTGTCCCACCGGGACAATCTATGGCTACACCTTC | CASCPTGTIYGYTF
TRBD1 | TRBJ1-2 | NA | TRBV2 | TGTGCCAGCAGCGGACAGGGATCAGAAGGCTACACCTTC | CASSGQGSEGYTF
TRBD2 | TRBJ2-1 | few | TRBV14 | TGTGCCAGCAGCCTATTAGCGGGAGGGCGCAATGAGCAGTTCTTC | CASSLLAGGRNEQFF
NA | TRBJ2-1 | NA | TRBV19 | TGTGCCAGCGTCGGGACTTCATACAATGAGCAGTTCTTC | CASVGTSYNEQFF
NA | TRBJ1-4 | NA | TRBV30 | TGTGCCTGGAGTCAAGGAAGAGGGAGATCTGAAAAACTGTTTTTT | CAWSQGRGRSEKLFF
NA | TRBJ1-4 | NA | TRBV7-6 | TGTGCCAGCAGCTTACAAGCAACTAATGAAAAACTGTTTTTT | CASSLQATNEKLFF
TRBD2 | TRBJ2-7 | NA | TRBV5-8 | TGTGCCAGCAGCTTGGGACTAGCGGGCTCCTACGAGCAGTACTTC | CASSLGLAGSYEQYF
NA | TRBJ1-5 | NA | TRBV28 | TGTGCCAGCAGTCCGATGAATCAGCCCCAGCATTTT | CASSPMNQPQHF
TRBD2 | TRBJ2-1 | NA | TRBV11-2 | TGTGCCAGCAGGAAACTAGCGGGAGTCCAGAATGAGCAGTTCTTC | CASRKLAGVQNEQFF
TRBD1 | TRBJ2-3 | NA | TRBV5-1 | TGCGCCAGCAGCTTGGGGACAGGTGGCGATACGCAGTATTTT | CASSLGTGGDTQYF
NA | TRBJ1-1 | NA | TRBV18 | TGTGCCAGCTCACCACTGAGGGGAGTGAACACTGAAGCTTTCTTT | CASSPLRGVNTEAFF
TRBD1 | TRBJ1-2 | NA | TRBV28 | TGTGCCAGCAGATCTGGGACAGTCTATGGCTACACCTTC | CASRSGTVYGYTF
NA | TRBJ2-2 | NA | TRBV30 | TGTGCCGGAAAAAAGACGGCCGCCGGGGAGCTGTTTTTT | CAGKKTAAGELFF
NA | TRBJ2-3 | NA | TRBV5-1 | TGCGCCAGCAGCCCTGGGACACTCACAGATACGCAGTATTTT | CASSPGTLTDTQYF
NA | TRBJ2-7 | NA | TRBV7-9 | TGTGCCAGCAGCTCCGGGACCAGGGTCCACGAGCAGTACTTC | CASSSGTRVHEQYF
NA | TRBJ2-7 | NA | TRBV28 | TGTGCCAGCAGTTCGCCCGGCCCTTCCTACGAGCAGTACTTC | CASSSPGPSYEQYF
TRBD1 | TRBJ2-7 | few | TRBV23-1 | TGCGCCAACGTCGGCGTCCTGCAAGAGGACAGGAGCTACGAGCAGTACTTC | CANVGVLQEDRSYEQYF
NA | TRBJ1-5 | NA | TRBV10-3 | TGTGCCATCAGTGCTGGAAATAGCAATCAGCCCCAGCATTTT | CAISAGNSNQPQHF
NA | TRBJ2-5 | few | TRBV14 | TGTGCCAGCAGCCCCGGGGAGACCCAGTACTTC | CASSPGETQYF
NA | TRBJ2-1 | once | TRBV9 | TGTGCCAGCAGCCCCTCCGGGACTTACAATGAGCAGTTCTTC | CASSPSGTYNEQFF